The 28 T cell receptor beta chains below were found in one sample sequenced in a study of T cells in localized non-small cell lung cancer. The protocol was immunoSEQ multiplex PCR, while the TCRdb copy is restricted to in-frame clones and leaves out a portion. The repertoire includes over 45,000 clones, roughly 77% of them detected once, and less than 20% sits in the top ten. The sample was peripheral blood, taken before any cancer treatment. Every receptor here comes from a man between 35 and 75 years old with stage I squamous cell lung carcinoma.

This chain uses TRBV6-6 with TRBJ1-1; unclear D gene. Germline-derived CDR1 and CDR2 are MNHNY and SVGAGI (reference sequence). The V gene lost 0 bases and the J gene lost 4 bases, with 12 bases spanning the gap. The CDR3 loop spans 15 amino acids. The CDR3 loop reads CASSYSSARATEAFF. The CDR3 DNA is TGTGCCAGCAGTTACTCAAGCGCGAGAGCCACTGAAGCTTTCTTT.

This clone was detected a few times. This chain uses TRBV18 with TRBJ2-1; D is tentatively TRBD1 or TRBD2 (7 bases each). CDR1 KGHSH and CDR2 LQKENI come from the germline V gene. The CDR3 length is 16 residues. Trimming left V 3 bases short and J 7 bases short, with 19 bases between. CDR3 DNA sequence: TGTGCCAGCTCACCTAAGACGGGGACAGCGGGGAATGAGCAGTTCTTC. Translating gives CASSPKTGTAGNEQFF.

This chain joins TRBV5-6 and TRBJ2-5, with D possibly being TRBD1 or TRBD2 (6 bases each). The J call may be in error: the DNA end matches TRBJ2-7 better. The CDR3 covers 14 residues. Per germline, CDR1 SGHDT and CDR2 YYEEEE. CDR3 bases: TGTGCCAGCAGCTTGGCAGGAGGAGGGGGCGAGCAGTACTTC. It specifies CASSLAGGGGEQYF.

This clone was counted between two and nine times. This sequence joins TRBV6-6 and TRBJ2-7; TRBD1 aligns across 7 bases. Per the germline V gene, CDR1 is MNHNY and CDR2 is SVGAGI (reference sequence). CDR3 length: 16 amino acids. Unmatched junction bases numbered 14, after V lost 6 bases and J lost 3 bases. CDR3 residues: CASSRNPTGMDYEQYF. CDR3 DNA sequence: TGTGCCAGCAGCAGGAACCCGACAGGGATGGACTACGAGCAGTACTTC.

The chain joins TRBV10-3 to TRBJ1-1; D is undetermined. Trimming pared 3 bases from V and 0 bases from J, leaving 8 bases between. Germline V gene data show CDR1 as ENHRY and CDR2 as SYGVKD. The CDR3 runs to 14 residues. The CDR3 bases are TGTGCCATCAGTGACGCCGGGGTGAACACTGAAGCTTTCTTT. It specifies CAISDAGVNTEAFF.

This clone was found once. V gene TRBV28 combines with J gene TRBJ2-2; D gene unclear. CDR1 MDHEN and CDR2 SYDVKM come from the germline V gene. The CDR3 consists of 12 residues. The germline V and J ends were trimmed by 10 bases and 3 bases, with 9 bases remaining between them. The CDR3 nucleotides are TGTGCCACCCTTCGAGACACCGGGGAGCTGTTTTTT. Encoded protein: CATLRDTGELFF. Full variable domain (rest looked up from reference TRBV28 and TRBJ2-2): DVKVTQSSRYLVKRTGEKVFLECVQDMDHENMFWYRQDPGLGLRLIYFSYDVKMKEKGDIPEGYSVSREKKERFSLILESASTNQTSMYLCATLRDTGELFFGEGSRLTVL.

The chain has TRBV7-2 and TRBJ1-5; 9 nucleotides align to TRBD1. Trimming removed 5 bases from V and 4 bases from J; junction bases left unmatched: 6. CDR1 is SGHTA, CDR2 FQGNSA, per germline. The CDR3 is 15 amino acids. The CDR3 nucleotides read TGTGCCAGCAGCCGGGACAGGGATGTGAATCAGCCCCAGCATTTT. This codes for CASSRDRDVNQPQHF.

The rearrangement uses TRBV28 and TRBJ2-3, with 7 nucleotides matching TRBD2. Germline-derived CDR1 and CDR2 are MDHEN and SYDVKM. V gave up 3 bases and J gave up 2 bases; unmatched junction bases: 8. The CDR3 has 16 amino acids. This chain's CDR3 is CASSLAAGSHTDTQYF. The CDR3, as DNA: TGTGCCAGCAGTTTGGCAGCGGGGAGCCACACAGATACGCAGTATTTT.

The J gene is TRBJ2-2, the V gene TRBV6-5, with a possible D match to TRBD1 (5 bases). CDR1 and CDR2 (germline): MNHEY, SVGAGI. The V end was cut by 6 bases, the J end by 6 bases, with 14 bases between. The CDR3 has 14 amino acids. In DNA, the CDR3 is TGTGCCAGCAGGTACAGGTCTGTGGCCGGGGAGCTGTTTTTT. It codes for CASRYRSVAGELFF.

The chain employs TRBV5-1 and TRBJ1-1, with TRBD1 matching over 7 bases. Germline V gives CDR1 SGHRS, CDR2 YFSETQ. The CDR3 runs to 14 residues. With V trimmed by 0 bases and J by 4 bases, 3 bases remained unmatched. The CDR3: CASSLETGVTEAFF. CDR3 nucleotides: TGCGCCAGCAGCTTGGAAACAGGGGTCACTGAAGCTTTCTTT. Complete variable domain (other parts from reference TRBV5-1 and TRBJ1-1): KAGVTQTPRYLIKTRGQQVTLSCSPISGHRSVSWYQQTPGQGLQFLFEYFSETQRNKGNFPGRFSGRQFSNSRSEMNVSTLELGDSALYLCASSLETGVTEAFFGQGTRLTVV.

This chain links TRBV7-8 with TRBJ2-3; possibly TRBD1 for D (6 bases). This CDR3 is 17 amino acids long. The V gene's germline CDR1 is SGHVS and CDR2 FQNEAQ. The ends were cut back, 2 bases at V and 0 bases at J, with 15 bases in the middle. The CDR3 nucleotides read TGTGCCAGCAGCTTACAGGGGACGCCTACTAGCACAGATACGCAGTATTTT. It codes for CASSLQGTPTSTDTQYF.

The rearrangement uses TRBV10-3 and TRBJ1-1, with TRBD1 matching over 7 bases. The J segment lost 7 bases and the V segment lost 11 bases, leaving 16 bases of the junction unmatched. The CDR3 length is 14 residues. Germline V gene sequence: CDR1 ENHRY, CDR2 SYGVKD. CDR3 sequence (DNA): TGTGCCTCCCTTGAGACAGGGACCAGCAGTGAAGCTTTCTTT. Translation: CASLETGTSSEAFF.

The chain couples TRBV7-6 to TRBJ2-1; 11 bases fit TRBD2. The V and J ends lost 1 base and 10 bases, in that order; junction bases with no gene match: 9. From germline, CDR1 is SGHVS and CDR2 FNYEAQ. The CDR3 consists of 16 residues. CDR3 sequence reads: CASSLVLTSGVGEQFF. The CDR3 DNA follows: TGTGCCAGCAGCTTAGTCTTGACTAGCGGGGTCGGGGAGCAGTTCTTC.

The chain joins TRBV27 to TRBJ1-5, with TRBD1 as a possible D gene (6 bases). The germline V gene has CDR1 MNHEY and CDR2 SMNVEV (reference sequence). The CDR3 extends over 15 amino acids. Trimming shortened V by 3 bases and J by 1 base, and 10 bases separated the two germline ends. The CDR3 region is CASSLGAQSNQPQHF. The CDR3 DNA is TGTGCCAGCAGTTTGGGGGCGCAGAGCAATCAGCCCCAGCATTTT.

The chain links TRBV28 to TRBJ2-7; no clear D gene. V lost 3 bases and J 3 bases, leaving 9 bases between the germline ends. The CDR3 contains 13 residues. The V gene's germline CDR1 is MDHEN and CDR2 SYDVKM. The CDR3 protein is CASSFGQDYEQYF. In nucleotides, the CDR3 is TGTGCCAGCAGTTTCGGCCAGGACTACGAGCAGTACTTC.

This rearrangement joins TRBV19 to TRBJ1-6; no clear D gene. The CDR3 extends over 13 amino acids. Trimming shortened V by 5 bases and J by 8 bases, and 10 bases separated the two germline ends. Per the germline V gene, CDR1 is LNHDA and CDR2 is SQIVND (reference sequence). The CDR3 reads CASSERGHSPLHF. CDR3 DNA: TGTGCCAGTAGTGAACGGGGTCATTCACCCCTCCACTTT.

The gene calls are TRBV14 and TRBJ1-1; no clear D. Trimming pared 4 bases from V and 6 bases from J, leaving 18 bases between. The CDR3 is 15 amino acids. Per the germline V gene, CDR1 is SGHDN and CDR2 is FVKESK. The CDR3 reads CASSRLDKGWSEAFF. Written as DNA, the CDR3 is TGTGCCAGCAGCCGCCTCGACAAGGGTTGGTCTGAAGCTTTCTTT. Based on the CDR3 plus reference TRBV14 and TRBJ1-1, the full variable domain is EAGVTQFPSHSVIEKGQTVTLRCDPISGHDNLYWYRRVMGKEIKFLLHFVKESKQDESGMPNNRFLAERTGGTYSTLKVQPAELEDSGVYFCASSRLDKGWSEAFFGQGTRLTVV.

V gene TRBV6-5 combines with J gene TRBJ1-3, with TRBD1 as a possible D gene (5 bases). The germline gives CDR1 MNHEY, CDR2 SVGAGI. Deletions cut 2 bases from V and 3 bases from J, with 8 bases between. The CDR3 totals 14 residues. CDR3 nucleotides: TGTGCCAGCAGTTACATCGGGGGTGGAAACACCATATATTTT. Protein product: CASSYIGGGNTIYF.

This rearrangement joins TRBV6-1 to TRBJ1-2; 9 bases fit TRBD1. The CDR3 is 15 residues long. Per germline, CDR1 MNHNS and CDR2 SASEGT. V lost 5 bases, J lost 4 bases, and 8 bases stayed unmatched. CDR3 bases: TGTGCCAGCAGTCTCCGGGACAGGGAGGGCTATGGCTACACCTTC. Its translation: CASSLRDREGYGYTF.

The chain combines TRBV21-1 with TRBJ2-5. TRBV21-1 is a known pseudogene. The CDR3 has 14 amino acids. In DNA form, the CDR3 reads TGTGCCACCTACGGGGGCGCTTTTAGAGAGACCCAGTACTTC. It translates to CATYGGAFRETQYF.

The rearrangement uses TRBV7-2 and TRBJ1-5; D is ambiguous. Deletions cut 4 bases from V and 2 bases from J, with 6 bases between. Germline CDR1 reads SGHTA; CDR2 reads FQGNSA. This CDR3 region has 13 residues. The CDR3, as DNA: TGTGCCAGCAGCTATCAGGGCAATCAGCCCCAGCATTTT. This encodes CASSYQGNQPQHF.

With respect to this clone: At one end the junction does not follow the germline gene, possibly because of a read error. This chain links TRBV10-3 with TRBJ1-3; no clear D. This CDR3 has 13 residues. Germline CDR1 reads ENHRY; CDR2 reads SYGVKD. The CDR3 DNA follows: TGTGCCATCAGGGACTCCACTGGGAACACCATATATTTT. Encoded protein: CAIRDSTGNTIYF.

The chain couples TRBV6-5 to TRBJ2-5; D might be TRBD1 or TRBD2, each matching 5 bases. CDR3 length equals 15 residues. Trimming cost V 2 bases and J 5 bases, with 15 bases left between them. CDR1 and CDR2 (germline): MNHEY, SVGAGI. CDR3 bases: TGTGCCAGCAGTTACACCAATACGGGGCTGGAGACCCAGTACTTC. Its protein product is CASSYTNTGLETQYF.

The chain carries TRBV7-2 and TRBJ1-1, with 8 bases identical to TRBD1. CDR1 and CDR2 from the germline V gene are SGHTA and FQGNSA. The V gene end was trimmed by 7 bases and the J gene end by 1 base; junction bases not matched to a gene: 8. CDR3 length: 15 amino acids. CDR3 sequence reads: CASNPGGTGNTEAFF. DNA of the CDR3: TGTGCCAGCAACCCAGGAGGGACAGGGAACACTGAAGCTTTCTTT.

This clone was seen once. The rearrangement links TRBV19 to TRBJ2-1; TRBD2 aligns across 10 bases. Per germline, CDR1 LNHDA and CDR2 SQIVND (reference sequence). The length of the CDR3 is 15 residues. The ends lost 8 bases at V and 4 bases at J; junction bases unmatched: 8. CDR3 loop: CASRERGGRYNEQFF. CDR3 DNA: TGTGCCAGTCGGGAGCGGGGGGGCCGGTACAATGAGCAGTTCTTC.

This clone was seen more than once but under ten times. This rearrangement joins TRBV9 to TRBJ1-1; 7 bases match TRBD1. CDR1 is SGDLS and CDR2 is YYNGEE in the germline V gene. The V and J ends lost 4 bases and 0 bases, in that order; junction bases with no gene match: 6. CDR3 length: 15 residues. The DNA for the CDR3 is TGTGCCAGCAGCCCGGGACAGTTCATGAACACTGAAGCTTTCTTT. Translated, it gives CASSPGQFMNTEAFF.

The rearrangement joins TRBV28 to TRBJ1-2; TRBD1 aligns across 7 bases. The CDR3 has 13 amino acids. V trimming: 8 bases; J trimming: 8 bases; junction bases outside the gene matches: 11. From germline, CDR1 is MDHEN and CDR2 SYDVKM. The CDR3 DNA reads TGTGCCAGCGGAGATCAGGGGGAAGTCGGCTACACCTTC. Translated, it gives CASGDQGEVGYTF.

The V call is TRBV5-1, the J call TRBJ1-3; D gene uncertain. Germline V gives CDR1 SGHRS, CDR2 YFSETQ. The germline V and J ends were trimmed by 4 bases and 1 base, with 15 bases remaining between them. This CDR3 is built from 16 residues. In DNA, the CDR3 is TGCGCCAGCAGCCCAGACGTTTCCGGGTCTGGAAACACCATATATTTT. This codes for CASSPDVSGSGNTIYF.